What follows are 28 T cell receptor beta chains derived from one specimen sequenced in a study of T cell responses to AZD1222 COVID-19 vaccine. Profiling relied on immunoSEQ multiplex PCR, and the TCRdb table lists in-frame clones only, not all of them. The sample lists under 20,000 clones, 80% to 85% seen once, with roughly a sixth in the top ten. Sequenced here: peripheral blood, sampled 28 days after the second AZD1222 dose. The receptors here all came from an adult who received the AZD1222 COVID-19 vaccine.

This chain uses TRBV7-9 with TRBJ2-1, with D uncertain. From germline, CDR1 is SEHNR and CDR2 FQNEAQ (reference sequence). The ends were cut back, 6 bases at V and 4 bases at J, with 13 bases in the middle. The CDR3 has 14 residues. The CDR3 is CASRAGGYYNEQFF. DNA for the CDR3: TGTGCCAGCAGAGCAGGTGGCTATTACAATGAGCAGTTCTTC.

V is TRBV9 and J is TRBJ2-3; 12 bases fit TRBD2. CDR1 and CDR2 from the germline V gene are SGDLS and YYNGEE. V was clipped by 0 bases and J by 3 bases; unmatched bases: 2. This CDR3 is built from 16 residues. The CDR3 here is CASSVVLAGGTDTQYF. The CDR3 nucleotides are TGTGCCAGCAGCGTAGTACTAGCGGGAGGTACAGATACGCAGTATTTT. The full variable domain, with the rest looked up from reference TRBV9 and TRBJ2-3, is DSGVTQTPKHLITATGQRVTLRCSPRSGDLSVYWYQQSLDQGLQFLIQYYNGEERAKGNILERFSAQQFPDLHSELNLSSLELGDSALYFCASSVVLAGGTDTQYFGPGTRLTVL.

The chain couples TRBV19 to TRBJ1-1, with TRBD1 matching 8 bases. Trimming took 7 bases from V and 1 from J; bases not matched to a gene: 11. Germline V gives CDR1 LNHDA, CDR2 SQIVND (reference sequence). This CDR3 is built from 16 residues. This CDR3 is CASNLGGDRRNTEAFF. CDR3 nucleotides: TGTGCCAGTAACTTAGGTGGGGACAGGCGGAACACTGAAGCTTTCTTT.

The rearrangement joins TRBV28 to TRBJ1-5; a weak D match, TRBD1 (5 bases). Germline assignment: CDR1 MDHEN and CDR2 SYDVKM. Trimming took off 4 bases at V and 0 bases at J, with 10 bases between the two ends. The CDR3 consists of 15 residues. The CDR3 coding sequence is TGTGCCAGCAGTTCGCAGGGAAATAGCAATCAGCCCCAGCATTTT. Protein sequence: CASSSQGNSNQPQHF.

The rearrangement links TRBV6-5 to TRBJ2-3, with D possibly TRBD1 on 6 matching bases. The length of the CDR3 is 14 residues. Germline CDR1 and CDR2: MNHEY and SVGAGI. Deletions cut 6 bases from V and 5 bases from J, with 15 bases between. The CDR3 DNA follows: TGTGCCAGCAGCCTCGACAGGTCGGAAGATACGCAGTATTTT. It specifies CASSLDRSEDTQYF.

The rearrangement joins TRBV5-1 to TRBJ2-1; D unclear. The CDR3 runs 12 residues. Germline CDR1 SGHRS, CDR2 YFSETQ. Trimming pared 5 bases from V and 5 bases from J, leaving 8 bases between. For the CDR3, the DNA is TGCGCCAGCAGTTTGAACAACAATGAGCAGTTCTTC. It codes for CASSLNNNEQFF. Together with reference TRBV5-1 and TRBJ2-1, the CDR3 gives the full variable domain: KAGVTQTPRYLIKTRGQQVTLSCSPISGHRSVSWYQQTPGQGLQFLFEYFSETQRNKGNFPGRFSGRQFSNSRSEMNVSTLELGDSALYLCASSLNNNEQFFGPGTRLTVL.

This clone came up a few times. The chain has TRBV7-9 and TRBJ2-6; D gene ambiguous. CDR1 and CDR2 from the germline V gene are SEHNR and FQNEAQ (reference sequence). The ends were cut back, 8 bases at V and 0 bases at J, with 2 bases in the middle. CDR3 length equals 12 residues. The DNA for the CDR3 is TGTGCCAGCCGCTCTGGGGCCAACGTCCTGACTTTC. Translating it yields CASRSGANVLTF.

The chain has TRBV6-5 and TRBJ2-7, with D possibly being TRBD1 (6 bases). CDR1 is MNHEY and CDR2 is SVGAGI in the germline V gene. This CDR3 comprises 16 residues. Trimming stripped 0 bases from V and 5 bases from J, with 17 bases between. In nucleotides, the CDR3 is TGTGCCAGCAGTTACTCGAGCTCGACAGGTGCGAACGAGCAGTACTTC. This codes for CASSYSSSTGANEQYF.

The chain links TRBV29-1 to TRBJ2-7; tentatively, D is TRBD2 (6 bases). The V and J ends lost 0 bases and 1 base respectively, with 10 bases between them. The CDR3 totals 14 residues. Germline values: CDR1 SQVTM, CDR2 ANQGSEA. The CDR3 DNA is TGCAGCGTTGAAGAGGGTAGCGGTTCCTACGAGCAGTACTTC. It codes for CSVEEGSGSYEQYF.

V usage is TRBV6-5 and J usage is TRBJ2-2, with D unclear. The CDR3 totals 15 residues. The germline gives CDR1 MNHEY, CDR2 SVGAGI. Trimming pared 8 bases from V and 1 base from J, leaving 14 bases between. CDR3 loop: CASSFTEVNTGELFF. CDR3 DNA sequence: TGTGCCAGCTCCTTTACTGAGGTGAACACCGGGGAGCTGTTTTTT.

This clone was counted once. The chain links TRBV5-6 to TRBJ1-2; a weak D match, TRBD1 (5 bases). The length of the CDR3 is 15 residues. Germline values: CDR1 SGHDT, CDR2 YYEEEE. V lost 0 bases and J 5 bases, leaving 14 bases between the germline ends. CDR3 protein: CASSLAVRVEYGYTF. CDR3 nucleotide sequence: TGTGCCAGCAGCTTGGCTGTCAGGGTGGAGTATGGCTACACCTTC.

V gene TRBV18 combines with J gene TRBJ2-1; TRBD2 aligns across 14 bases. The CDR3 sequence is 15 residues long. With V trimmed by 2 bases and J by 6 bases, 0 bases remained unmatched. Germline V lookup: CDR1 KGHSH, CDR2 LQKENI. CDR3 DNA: TGTGCCAGCTCACCAGGGACTAGCGGGGGCAATGAGCAGTTCTTC. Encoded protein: CASSPGTSGGNEQFF.

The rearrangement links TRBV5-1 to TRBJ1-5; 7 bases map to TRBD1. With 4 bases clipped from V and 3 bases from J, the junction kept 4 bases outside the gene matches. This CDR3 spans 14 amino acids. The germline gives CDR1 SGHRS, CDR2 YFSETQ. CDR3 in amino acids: CASSPTGFNQPQHF. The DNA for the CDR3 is TGCGCCAGCAGCCCGACAGGGTTCAATCAGCCCCAGCATTTT. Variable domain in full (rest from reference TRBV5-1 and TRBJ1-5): KAGVTQTPRYLIKTRGQQVTLSCSPISGHRSVSWYQQTPGQGLQFLFEYFSETQRNKGNFPGRFSGRQFSNSRSEMNVSTLELGDSALYLCASSPTGFNQPQHFGDGTRLSIL.

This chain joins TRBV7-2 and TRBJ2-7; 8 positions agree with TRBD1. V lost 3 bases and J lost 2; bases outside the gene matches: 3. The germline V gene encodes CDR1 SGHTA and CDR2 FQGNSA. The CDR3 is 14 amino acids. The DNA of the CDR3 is TGTGCCAGCAGCTTCACAGGGGGGACCTACGAGCAGTACTTC. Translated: CASSFTGGTYEQYF.

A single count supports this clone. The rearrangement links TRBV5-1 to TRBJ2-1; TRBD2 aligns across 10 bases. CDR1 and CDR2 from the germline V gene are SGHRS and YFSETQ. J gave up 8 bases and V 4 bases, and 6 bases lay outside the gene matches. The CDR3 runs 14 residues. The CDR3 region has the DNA TGCGCCAGCAGCGCTAGCGGGAGTCCTTATGAGCAGTTCTTC. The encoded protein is CASSASGSPYEQFF.

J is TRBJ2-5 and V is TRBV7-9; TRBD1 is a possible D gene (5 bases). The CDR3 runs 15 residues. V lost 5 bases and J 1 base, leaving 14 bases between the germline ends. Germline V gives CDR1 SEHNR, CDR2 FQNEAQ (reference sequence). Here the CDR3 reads CASSLTAMPQETQYF. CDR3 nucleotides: TGTGCCAGCAGCCTGACAGCGATGCCCCAAGAGACCCAGTACTTC.

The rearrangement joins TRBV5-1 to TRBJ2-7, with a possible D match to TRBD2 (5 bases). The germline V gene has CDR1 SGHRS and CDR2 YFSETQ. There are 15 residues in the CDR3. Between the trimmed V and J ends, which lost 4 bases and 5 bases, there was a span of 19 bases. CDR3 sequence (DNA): TGCGCCAGCAGCCGGGATGGGGTCAGTACTAACGAGCAGTACTTC. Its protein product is CASSRDGVSTNEQYF.

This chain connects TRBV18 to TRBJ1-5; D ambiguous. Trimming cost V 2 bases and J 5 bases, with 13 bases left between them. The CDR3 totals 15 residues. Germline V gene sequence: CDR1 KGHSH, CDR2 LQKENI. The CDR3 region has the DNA TGTGCCAGCTCACCATGGGCAGAAAAGGATCAGCCCCAGCATTTT. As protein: CASSPWAEKDQPQHF. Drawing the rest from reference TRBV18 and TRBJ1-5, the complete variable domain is NAGVMQNPRHLVRRRGQEARLRCSPMKGHSHVYWYRQLPEEGLKFMVYLQKENIIDESGMPKERFSAEFPKEGPSILRIQQVVRGDSAAYFCASSPWAEKDQPQHFGDGTRLSIL.

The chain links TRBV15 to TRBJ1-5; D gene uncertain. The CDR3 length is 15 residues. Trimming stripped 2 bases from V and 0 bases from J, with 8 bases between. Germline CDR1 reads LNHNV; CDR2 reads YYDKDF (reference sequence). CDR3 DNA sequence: TGTGCCACCAGCAGACAGAAGAATAGCAATCAGCCCCAGCATTTT. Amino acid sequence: CATSRQKNSNQPQHF.

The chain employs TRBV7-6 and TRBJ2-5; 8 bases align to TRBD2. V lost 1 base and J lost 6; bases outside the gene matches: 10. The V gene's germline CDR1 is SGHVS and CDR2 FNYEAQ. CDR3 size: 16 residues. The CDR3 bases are TGTGCCAGCAGCTTAGGAGCCGCGGGGGGCTCGCAGACCCAGTACTTC. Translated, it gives CASSLGAAGGSQTQYF.

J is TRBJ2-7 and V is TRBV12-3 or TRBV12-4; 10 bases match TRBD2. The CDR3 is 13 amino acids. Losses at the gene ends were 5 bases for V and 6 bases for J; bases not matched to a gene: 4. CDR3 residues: CASSRTSGGEQYF. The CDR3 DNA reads TGTGCCAGCAGTCGGACTAGCGGTGGCGAGCAGTACTTC.

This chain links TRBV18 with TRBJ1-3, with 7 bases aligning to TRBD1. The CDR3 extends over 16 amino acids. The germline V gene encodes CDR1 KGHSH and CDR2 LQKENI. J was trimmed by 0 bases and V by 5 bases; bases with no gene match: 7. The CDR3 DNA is TGTGCCAGCTCAAATGGACAGGCCACCTCTGGAAACACCATATATTTT. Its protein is CASSNGQATSGNTIYF.

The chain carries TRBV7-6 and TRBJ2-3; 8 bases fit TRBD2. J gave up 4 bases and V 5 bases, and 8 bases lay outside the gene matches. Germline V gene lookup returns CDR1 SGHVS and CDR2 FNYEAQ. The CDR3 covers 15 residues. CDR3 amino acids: CASSLEGTRADTQYF. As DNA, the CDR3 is TGTGCCAGCAGCCTAGAAGGGACTAGGGCAGATACGCAGTATTTT.

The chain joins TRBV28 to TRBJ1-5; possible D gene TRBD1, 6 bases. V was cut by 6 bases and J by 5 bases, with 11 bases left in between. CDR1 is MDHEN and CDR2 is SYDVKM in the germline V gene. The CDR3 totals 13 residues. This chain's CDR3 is CASSLRGHQPQHF. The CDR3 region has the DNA TGTGCCAGCAGCCTCAGGGGTCATCAGCCCCAGCATTTT.

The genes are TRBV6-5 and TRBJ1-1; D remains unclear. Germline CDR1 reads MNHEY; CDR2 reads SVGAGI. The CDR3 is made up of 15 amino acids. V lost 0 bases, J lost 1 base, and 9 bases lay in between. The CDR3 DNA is TGTGCCAGCAGTTACTCGTATGTGGGGAACACTGAAGCTTTCTTT. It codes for CASSYSYVGNTEAFF.

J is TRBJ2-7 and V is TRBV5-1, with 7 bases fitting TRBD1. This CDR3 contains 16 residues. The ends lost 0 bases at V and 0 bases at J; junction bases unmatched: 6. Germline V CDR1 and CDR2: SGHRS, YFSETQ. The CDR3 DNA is TGCGCCAGCAGCTTGGTGGGACAGCCAAGCTCCTACGAGCAGTACTTC. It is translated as CASSLVGQPSSYEQYF.

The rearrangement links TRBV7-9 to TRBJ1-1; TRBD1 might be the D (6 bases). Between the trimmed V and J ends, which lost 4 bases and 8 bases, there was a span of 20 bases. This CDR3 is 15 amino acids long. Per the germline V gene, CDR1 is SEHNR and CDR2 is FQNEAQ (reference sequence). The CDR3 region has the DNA TGTGCCAGCAGCTCCCTGTATAGAGGACAGCCCGAAGCTTTCTTT. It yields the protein CASSSLYRGQPEAFF.

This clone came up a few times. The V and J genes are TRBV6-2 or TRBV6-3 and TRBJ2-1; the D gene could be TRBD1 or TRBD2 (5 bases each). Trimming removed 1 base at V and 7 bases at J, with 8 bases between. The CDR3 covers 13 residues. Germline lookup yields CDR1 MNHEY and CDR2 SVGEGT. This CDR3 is CASSYLGVNEQFF. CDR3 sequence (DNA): TGTGCCAGCAGTTACTTGGGGGTAAATGAGCAGTTCTTC.